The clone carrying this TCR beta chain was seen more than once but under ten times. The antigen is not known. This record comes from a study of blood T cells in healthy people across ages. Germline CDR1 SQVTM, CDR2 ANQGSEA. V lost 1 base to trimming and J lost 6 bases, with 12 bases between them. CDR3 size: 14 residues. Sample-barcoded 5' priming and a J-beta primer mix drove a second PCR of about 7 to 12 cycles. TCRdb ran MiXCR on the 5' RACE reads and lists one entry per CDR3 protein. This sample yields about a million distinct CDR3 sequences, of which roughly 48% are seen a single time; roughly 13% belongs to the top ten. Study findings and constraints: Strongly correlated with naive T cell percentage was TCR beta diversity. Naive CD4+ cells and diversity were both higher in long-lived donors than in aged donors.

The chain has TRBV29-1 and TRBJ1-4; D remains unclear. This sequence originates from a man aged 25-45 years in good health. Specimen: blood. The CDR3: CSVEGPAEDEKLFF. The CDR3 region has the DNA TGCAGCGTTGAAGGTCCGGCGGAGGATGAAAAACTGTTTTTT.